This passage covers 18 T cell receptor beta chains from one sample sequenced in a study of molecular identifiers for immune sequencing clone quantification. TCRdb re-derived calls from the PCR reads in MiXCR, one entry per CDR3 protein. This table has 250,000 to 400,000 distinct CDR3 sequences, about 21% appearing once. Sequencing was done on a sample of naive CD8+ T cells from blood, with Jurkat cell RNA spiked in. The subset denotes: FACS-sorted CD8+CD4-CCR7+CD45RA+ naive T cells. Receptors were obtained from a human donor in good health. Some libraries in this study had Jurkat cell RNA spiked in.

This clonotype was seen at least ten times. This chain links TRBV5-1 with TRBJ2-7, with 10 bases aligning to TRBD1. Germline values: CDR1 SGHRS, CDR2 YFSETQ. Trimming took 3 bases from V and 4 from J; bases not matched to a gene: 7. The CDR3 extends over 15 amino acids. CDR3 DNA sequence: TGCGCCAGCAGCTCCGGGACAGGGGTTTTTTACGAGCAGTACTTC. Translation gives CASSSGTGVFYEQYF.

This clonotype was picked up many times. The V gene is TRBV4-1, the J gene TRBJ2-1; 7 bases line up with TRBD1. Germline lookup yields CDR1 MGHRA and CDR2 YSYEKL. V was pared by 3 bases and J by 8 bases, with 10 bases of the junction left unmatched. The CDR3 covers 15 residues. This CDR3 is CASSHTGAPLDEQFF. For the CDR3, the DNA is TGCGCCAGCAGCCATACAGGGGCCCCGTTGGATGAGCAGTTCTTC.

To note about this clonotype: A much larger clone sits a single nucleotide away, making a read error possible. V gene TRBV7-9 combines with J gene TRBJ1-1, with a tentative D call TRBD1 (5 bases). Per germline, CDR1 SEHNR and CDR2 FQNEAQ (reference sequence). Trimming left V 7 bases short and J 4 bases short, with 22 bases between. The CDR3 runs to 16 residues. CDR3 DNA: TGTGCCAGCAACTCAACCCAGGGTGGATATAGCACTGAAGCTTTCTTT. Protein sequence: CASNSTQGGYSTEAFF.

At least ten counts were recorded for this clonotype. The rearrangement joins TRBV15 to TRBJ2-5, with D perhaps matching TRBD2 (6 bases). The CDR3 extends over 17 amino acids. V was cut by 2 bases and J by 2 bases, with 18 bases left in between. In germline, CDR1 is LNHNV, CDR2 YYDKDF (reference sequence). The CDR3 DNA reads TGTGCCACCAGCAGACGCAAGACACGACTAGAACAAGAGACCCAGTACTTC. Translating it yields CATSRRKTRLEQETQYF.

Worth noting for this clonotype: A much larger clone lies a single base off, so this may be a read error. The chain is built from TRBV14 and TRBJ1-1; D gene ambiguous. The CDR3 loop spans 16 amino acids. The germline V gene encodes CDR1 SGHDN and CDR2 FVKESK. Trimming pared 1 base from V and 0 bases from J, leaving 12 bases between. CDR3 in DNA: TGTGCCAGCAGCCAAGGGACCGACGGCATGAACACTGAAGCTTTCTTT. This sequence encodes CASSQGTDGMNTEAFF.

This clonotype was counted many times. The V call is TRBV2, the J call TRBJ1-2, with 7 bases aligning to TRBD1. The CDR3 totals 14 residues. Germline trimming cut 2 bases from V and 5 bases from J; bases unmatched to any gene: 5. CDR1 SNHLY and CDR2 FYNNEI come from the germline V gene. The CDR3 spells CASSESAGGYGYTF. CDR3 DNA: TGTGCCAGCAGTGAATCCGCAGGGGGTTATGGCTACACCTTC.

With respect to this clonotype: A junction end diverges from the germline sequence, so it may reflect a read error. V is TRBV27 and J is TRBJ2-3; D may match TRBD1 or TRBD2 (5 bases each). The CDR3 loop spans 16 amino acids. Per germline, CDR1 MNHEY and CDR2 SMNVEV (reference sequence). For the CDR3, the DNA is TGTTCCAGCAGTACCACAGGAGGTCTTGGGCCAGATACGCAGTATTTT. This encodes CSSSTTGGLGPDTQYF.

This clonotype was seen ten or more times. The chain employs TRBV4-3 and TRBJ2-7, with 9 bases matching TRBD1. Germline lookup yields CDR1 LGHNA and CDR2 YSLEER. The ends lost 0 bases at V and 3 bases at J; junction bases unmatched: 3. The CDR3 contains 15 residues. The CDR3 nucleotides read TGCGCCAGCAGCCAAGATTCGGGACAGGGCTACGAGCAGTACTTC. Its translation is CASSQDSGQGYEQYF.

Concerning this clonotype: A much more abundant neighbour one base away suggests this may be a read error. V usage is TRBV27 and J usage is TRBJ1-6, with D possibly matching TRBD1 (5 bases). Germline assignment: CDR1 MNHEY and CDR2 SMNVEV (reference sequence). This CDR3 has 12 residues. CDR3 protein: CANSGGGSPLHF. The DNA for the CDR3 is TGTGCCAACAGTGGGGGAGGGTCACCCCTCCACTTT.

Only a few counts were recorded for this clonotype. The V gene is TRBV20-1, the J gene TRBJ1-5; TRBD1 matches 9 bases. CDR3 size: 16 residues. With V trimmed by 0 bases and J by 2 bases, 5 bases remained unmatched. Germline CDR1 and CDR2: DFQATT and SNEGSKA (reference sequence). CDR3 amino acids: CSARDGDRAGNQPQHF. DNA of the CDR3: TGCAGTGCTAGAGATGGGGACAGGGCGGGCAATCAGCCCCAGCATTTT.

This clonotype was observed a handful of times. The genes are TRBV30 and TRBJ2-3, with D uncertain. The CDR3 runs 14 residues. V was trimmed by 2 bases and J by 4 bases, leaving 13 bases between them. Germline loops: CDR1 GTSNPN, CDR2 SVGIG (reference sequence). The CDR3 DNA sequence: TGTGCCTGGAGTTATAGCAGCCGGCCAGATACGCAGTATTTT. Its protein product is CAWSYSSRPDTQYF.

This clonotype was seen ten or more times. In nucleotides, the CDR3 is TGCAGCGGGTTTATGGGGTACGAGCAGTACTTC. Translated: CSGFMGYEQYF. This chain uses TRBV29-1 with TRBJ2-7, with unresolved D. Germline loops: CDR1 SQVTM, CDR2 ANQGSEA. With 7 bases removed from V and 4 bases from J, the gap between germline ends came to 11 bases. The CDR3 consists of 11 residues.

This clonotype was found many times. The chain has TRBV4-3 and TRBJ2-7; 8 bases match TRBD2. This CDR3 comprises 16 residues. CDR1 LGHNA and CDR2 YSLEER come from the germline V gene. V dropped 1 base and J dropped 4; count of bases not matched to a gene: 9. The CDR3 DNA reads as TGCGCCAGCAGCCAAGGTTACTTTAGCGGGATTTACGAGCAGTACTTC. This gives the protein CASSQGYFSGIYEQYF.

This clonotype was found a few times. A much larger clone lies one base from this, so it may be a read error. The gene calls are TRBV2 and TRBJ1-1; D is undetermined. The germline gives CDR1 SNHLY, CDR2 FYNNEI. V was cut by 6 bases and J by 3 bases, with 5 bases left in between. CDR3 size: 11 residues. The CDR3 sequence: CASSGDTEAFF. CDR3 nucleotide sequence: TGTGCCAGCAGCGGGGACACTGAAGCTTTCTTT. Full variable domain (outside the CDR3, taken from reference TRBV2 and TRBJ1-1): EPEVTQTPSHQVTQMGQEVILRCVPISNHLYFYWYRQILGQKVEFLVSFYNNEISEKSEIFDDQFSVERPDGSNFTLKIRSTKLEDSAMYFCASSGDTEAFFGQGTRLTVV.

In the case of this clonotype: Possible read error: a much larger clone is one base away. The chain combines TRBV9 with TRBJ2-3; 7 nucleotides match TRBD2. Germline loops: CDR1 SGDLS, CDR2 YYNGEE. The CDR3 consists of 16 residues. Trimming at V came to 5 bases and at J to 6 bases, leaving 15 bases not matched to a gene. The CDR3 nucleotides are TGTGCCAGCAGTTTGTCGGGCGGGAGTTCATCGGATACGCAGTATTTT. Translating gives CASSLSGGSSSDTQYF.

This clonotype was detected ten times or more. The V call is TRBV27, the J call TRBJ2-6, with D perhaps TRBD1 (5 bases). This CDR3 comprises 15 residues. Trimming took 6 bases from V and 1 from J, leaving 10 bases between them. CDR1 and CDR2 from the germline V gene are MNHEY and SMNVEV (reference sequence). DNA for the CDR3: TGTGCCAGCAGAGACAGCCGATCTGGGGCCAACGTCCTGACTTTC. Translated, it gives CASRDSRSGANVLTF.

The chain recombines TRBV7-9 with TRBJ2-7; D unclear. The CDR3 is 11 amino acids. CDR1 and CDR2 from the germline V gene are SEHNR and FQNEAQ (reference sequence). With 2 bases removed from V and 5 bases from J, the gap between germline ends came to 4 bases. The CDR3 nucleotides read TGTGCCAGCAGCTTAACAGACGAGCAGTACTTC. The encoded protein is CASSLTDEQYF.

On this clonotype: Germline is not matched at one junction end, which may reflect a read error. This rearrangement joins TRBV7-2 to TRBJ1-1; a possible D gene is TRBD1 (6 bases). The germline V gene has CDR1 SGHTA and CDR2 FQGNSA. The CDR3 sequence is 15 residues long. In DNA, the CDR3 is TGTGCCAGCGGCTTAGCGGGGGGCACGAACACTGAAGCTTTCTTT. Translated, it gives CASGLAGGTNTEAFF. The variable domain in full, completed from reference TRBV7-2 and TRBJ1-1, reads GAGVSQSPSNKVTEKGKDVELRCDPISGHTALYWYRQSLGQGLEFLIYFQGNSAPDKSGLPSDRFSAERTGGSVSTLTIQRTQQEDSAVYLCASGLAGGTNTEAFFGQGTRLTVV.